Presented here are 21 T cell receptor beta chains from one specimen sequenced in a study of early T cells in non-severe SARS-CoV-2 infection. TCRdb reanalysed the 5' RACE reads using MiXCR and keeps one entry per CDR3 protein. The sample holds 25,000 to 30,000 distinct CDR3 sequences; about 4.6% are singletons and the top ten take about a tenth. The sequenced sample consisted of whole blood. These receptors all stem from an adult who was a healthcare worker with PCR-confirmed SARS-CoV-2 infection or an uninfected control (not recorded which).

The genes are TRBV27 and TRBJ1-1; 12 nucleotides agree with TRBD1. This CDR3 has 13 residues. V shed 6 bases and J 8 bases; nucleotides not matched to a gene: 4. Germline assignment: CDR1 MNHEY and CDR2 SMNVEV (reference sequence). For the CDR3, the DNA is TGTGCCAGCAGATCCGGGACAGGGGGCGAAGCTTTCTTT. This gives the protein CASRSGTGGEAFF.

In its sample, this clonotype is medium-sized. The V call is TRBV6-5, the J call TRBJ2-7; 9 bases fit TRBD1. The CDR3 has 16 amino acids. V lost 0 bases and J lost 3; bases outside the gene matches: 6. Germline V gene lookup returns CDR1 MNHEY and CDR2 SVGAGI. The CDR3 coding sequence is TGTGCCAGCAGTTACTCGAGGGAGACAGGGGGCTACGAGCAGTACTTC. Translation: CASSYSRETGGYEQYF.

This clonotype was recorded at least ten times. The chain combines TRBV15 with TRBJ1-1; D not certain. The V gene's germline CDR1 is LNHNV and CDR2 YYDKDF (reference sequence). The V gene lost 0 bases and the J gene lost 9 bases, with 11 bases spanning the gap. CDR3 size: 13 residues. The CDR3 is CATSRDPEEKAFF. CDR3 nucleotide sequence: TGTGCCACCAGCAGAGACCCGGAGGAGAAAGCTTTCTTT.

This chain links TRBV11-2 with TRBJ2-1, with 16 bases lining up with TRBD2. The CDR3 runs 17 residues. Germline assignment: CDR1 SGHAT and CDR2 FQNNGV. V dropped 1 base and J dropped 8; count of bases not matched to a gene: 5. This CDR3 is CASSLVGLAGGPHEQFF. The DNA of the CDR3 is TGTGCCAGCAGCTTAGTGGGACTAGCGGGAGGGCCTCATGAGCAGTTCTTC. Drawing the rest from reference TRBV11-2 and TRBJ2-1, the complete variable domain is EAGVAQSPRYKIIEKRQSVAFWCNPISGHATLYWYQQILGQGPKLLIQFQNNGVVDDSQLPKDRFSAERLKGVDSTLKIQPAKLEDSAVYLCASSLVGLAGGPHEQFFGPGTRLTVL.

This clonotype appeared many times. J is TRBJ2-3 and V is TRBV4-3; D perhaps matches TRBD1 (5 bases). V lost 3 bases, J lost 0 bases, and 10 bases lay in between. The CDR3 sequence is 15 residues long. Looked up from germline, CDR1 is LGHNA and CDR2 is YSLEER. CDR3 DNA: TGCGCCAGCAGCCATGATGGGGCTAGCACAGATACGCAGTATTTT. Translated, it gives CASSHDGASTDTQYF.

V and J are TRBV11-2 and TRBJ2-1; tentative D call: TRBD1 (5 bases). The germline V and J ends were trimmed by 5 bases and 9 bases, with 20 bases remaining between them. The V gene's germline CDR1 is SGHAT and CDR2 FQNNGV. The CDR3 runs to 15 residues. The CDR3 sequence is CASSGALGSSGEQFF. CDR3 DNA sequence: TGTGCCAGCAGCGGGGCGCTGGGCTCGTCGGGTGAGCAGTTCTTC.

In this sample, this clonotype turned up many times. This chain links TRBV29-1 with TRBJ2-3; D tentatively fits TRBD1 or TRBD2 (5 bases each). CDR3 length: 13 amino acids. Trimming pared 5 bases from V and 5 bases from J, leaving 14 bases between. CDR1 and CDR2 from the germline V gene are SQVTM and ANQGSEA. CDR3 sequence reads: CSVPGPREDTQYF. CDR3 nucleotides: TGCAGCGTTCCGGGACCCCGGGAAGATACGCAGTATTTT.

This clonotype occurred a few times. The CDR3 coding sequence is TGCGCCAGCAGCTTATCGGTCGGACAGGCTGAAACCCGAGCTTTCTTT. It yields the protein CASSLSVGQAETRAFF. This chain joins TRBV5-1 and TRBJ1-1; the match to TRBD1 covers 7 bases. V shed 2 bases and J 10 bases; nucleotides not matched to a gene: 17. CDR3 size: 16 residues. Germline CDR1 SGHRS, CDR2 YFSETQ.

In this sample, this clonotype turned up many times. The J gene is TRBJ2-7, the V gene TRBV4-1; TRBD1 agrees at 9 bases. Losses at the gene ends were 6 bases for V and 5 bases for J; bases not matched to a gene: 2. Germline V gene sequence: CDR1 MGHRA, CDR2 YSYEKL. The CDR3 loop spans 12 amino acids. CDR3 nucleotide sequence: TGCGCCAGCAGGGGACAGGGCAACGAGCAGTACTTC. Protein: CASRGQGNEQYF.

Concerning this clonotype itself: A much larger clone is a single base away; this may be a read error. In DNA form, the CDR3 reads TGTGCCAGCAGCATCCGACAGGCCCCTACTAATGGAAAACTGTTTTTT. Protein product: CASSIRQAPTNGKLFF. The gene calls are TRBV7-3 and TRBJ1-4, with D tentatively TRBD1 (6 bases). Germline lookup yields CDR1 SGHTA and CDR2 FQGTGA. The CDR3 totals 16 residues.

This clonotype was picked up many times. This chain uses TRBV2 with TRBJ2-1; 8 nucleotides line up with TRBD2. The CDR3 extends over 15 amino acids. Trimming at V came to 2 bases and at J to 4 bases, leaving 4 bases not matched to a gene. CDR1 and CDR2 (germline): SNHLY, FYNNEI. The CDR3 nucleotides read TGTGCCAGCAGTGAATCCGGGACTAGGTACAATGAGCAGTTCTTC. Its protein product is CASSESGTRYNEQFF.

The chain links TRBV4-3 to TRBJ1-2; perhaps TRBD1 as D (6 bases). CDR3 length: 16 amino acids. Trimming took 0 bases from V and 0 from J, leaving 11 bases between them. Germline loops: CDR1 LGHNA, CDR2 YSLEER. CDR3 region: CASSQDQGTSNYGYTF. The CDR3 DNA reads TGCGCCAGCAGCCAAGATCAGGGGACCTCTAACTATGGCTACACCTTC.

Ten or more counts support this clonotype. This rearrangement joins TRBV7-3 to TRBJ2-3; D is possibly TRBD1 or TRBD2 (5 bases each). This CDR3 comprises 16 residues. CDR1 SGHTA and CDR2 FQGTGA come from the germline V gene. V lost 1 base and J 5 bases, leaving 16 bases between the germline ends. CDR3 coding DNA: TGTGCCAGCAGCTTAAGCCCCACGGGGACCAAAGATACGCAGTATTTT. Translated: CASSLSPTGTKDTQYF.

This clonotype has a count of ten or more. V usage is TRBV7-8 and J usage is TRBJ2-6; possibly TRBD1 for D (5 bases). Looked up from germline, CDR1 is SGHVS and CDR2 is FQNEAQ. Trimming took off 3 bases at V and 2 bases at J, with 14 bases between the two ends. This CDR3 is 17 amino acids long. CDR3 sequence (DNA): TGTGCCAGCAGCTTCAGCAGCAGGGCTACTGGGGCCAACGTCCTGACTTTC. Its protein product is CASSFSSRATGANVLTF.

This clonotype was recorded at least ten times. The genes are TRBV21-1 and TRBJ2-2; no DNA check was done on the table's D call, TRBD1. TRBV21-1 is noted as a pseudogene. This CDR3 spans 19 amino acids. CDR3 nucleotide sequence: TGTGCCAGCAGCAATCCGAGCCGGGACAGGTTACTCGGAACCGGGGAGCTGTTTTTT. This encodes CASSNPSRDRLLGTGELFF.

This clonotype was picked up many times. This chain links TRBV7-8 with TRBJ2-7; D remains unclear. V dropped 4 bases and J dropped 7 bases, with 23 bases sitting between them. The CDR3 sequence is 16 residues long. Germline CDR1 reads SGHVS; CDR2 reads FQNEAQ. The CDR3 sequence: CASSSSAVSWGLEQYF. CDR3 coding DNA: TGTGCCAGCAGCTCCTCGGCGGTTAGTTGGGGATTAGAGCAGTACTTC.

This clonotype was seen more than once but under ten times. V is TRBV7-9 and J is TRBJ2-2; D unclear. There are 14 residues in the CDR3. V lost 4 bases to trimming and J lost 3 bases, with 9 bases between them. In germline, CDR1 is SEHNR, CDR2 FQNEAQ (reference sequence). The CDR3 here is CASSSSRDTGELFF. For the CDR3, the DNA is TGTGCCAGCAGCTCCAGTCGAGACACCGGGGAGCTGTTTTTT.

This clonotype was picked up a small number of times. The J gene is TRBJ2-1, the V gene TRBV28; D is uncertain. The germline CDR1 and CDR2 sequences are MDHEN and SYDVKM. The V end lost 6 bases, the J end lost 0 bases, and 15 bases lay between the germline ends. The CDR3 is made up of 16 amino acids. Here the CDR3 reads CASRPRTFPSYNEQFF. DNA for the CDR3: TGTGCCAGCAGACCTAGGACCTTTCCCTCCTACAATGAGCAGTTCTTC.

This clonotype was detected many times. The chain links TRBV20-1 to TRBJ2-7; TRBD2 matches at 7 bases. This CDR3 region has 13 residues. The germline CDR1 and CDR2 sequences are DFQATT and SNEGSKA (reference sequence). With 1 base clipped from V and 6 bases from J, the junction kept 6 bases outside the gene matches. CDR3 nucleotides: TGCAGTGCTAGAGGGGGGGGAAGAAGCGAGCAGTACTTC. Translating it yields CSARGGGRSEQYF.

This clonotype has a count of ten or more. The V gene is TRBV29-1, the J gene TRBJ2-6; 11 nucleotides agree with TRBD2. CDR1 and CDR2 from the germline V gene are SQVTM and ANQGSEA. The CDR3 extends over 17 amino acids. With V trimmed by 4 bases and J by 2 bases, 7 bases remained unmatched. This CDR3 reads CSVVTSGTSAGANVLTF. The CDR3 bases are TGCAGCGTTGTGACTAGCGGGACGTCGGCTGGGGCCAACGTCCTGACTTTC.

The CDR3 DNA reads as TGTGCCAGCAGTTCCCCTACTGCTGAGCAGTACTTC. It yields the protein CASSSPTAEQYF. The gene calls are TRBV28 and TRBJ2-7; D uncertain. The CDR3 consists of 12 residues. Between the trimmed V and J ends, which lost 4 bases and 7 bases, there was a span of 11 bases. The germline CDR1 and CDR2 sequences are MDHEN and SYDVKM.